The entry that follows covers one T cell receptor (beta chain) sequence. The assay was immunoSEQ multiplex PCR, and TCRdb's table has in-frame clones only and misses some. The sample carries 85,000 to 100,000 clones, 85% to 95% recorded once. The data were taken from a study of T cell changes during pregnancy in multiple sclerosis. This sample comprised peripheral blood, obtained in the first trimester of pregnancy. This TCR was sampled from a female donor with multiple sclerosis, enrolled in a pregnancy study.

For the CDR3, the DNA is TGTGCCAGCAGGGGACAGGGAGTGGGCTACACCTTC. This encodes CASRGQGVGYTF. The rearrangement joins TRBV27 to TRBJ1-2; 9 bases fit TRBD1. The CDR3 is made up of 12 amino acids. Trimming at V came to 6 bases and at J to 8 bases, leaving 4 bases not matched to a gene. Germline V gives CDR1 MNHEY, CDR2 SMNVEV (reference sequence).